These T cell receptor beta chains were read from a single sample in a study of naive and memory T cell subsets. TCRdb used MiXCR to reprocess the UMI-ligation and nested PCR reads, holding one entry per CDR3 protein. Of 150,000 or so distinct CDR3 sequences listed, 15% to 20% were seen once; the top ten hold around 0.14%. Material: naive CD4+ T cells from blood. The source is a human donor in good health. Each CDR3 is given with its conserved first and last residue. A D gene is named only where the DNA matches it firmly. A row's size may be missing; if present it is once, few, many or a size class.

D	V	J	size	DNA	CDR3
TRBD2	TRBV18	TRBJ2-3	.	TGTGCCAGCTCACGGCGGGAGATGGGCACAGATACGCAGTATTTT	CASSRREMGTDTQYF
.	TRBV6-4	TRBJ2-1	few	TGTGCCAGCAGTGACAAGCCACAGGGATCCTACAATGAGCAGTTCTTC	CASSDKPQGSYNEQFF
TRBD1	TRBV20-1	TRBJ1-1	.	TGCAGTGCTAGAAAGGTCACAGGGGAGGCTGAAGCTTTCTTT	CSARKVTGEAEAFF
.	TRBV5-6	TRBJ2-5	.	TGTGCCAGCAACAATAGGGGAGGCCAAGAGACCCAGTACTTC	CASNNRGGQETQYF
.	TRBV5-1	TRBJ2-7	few	TGCGCCAGCAGCTTGGTGGGGGGGACAGCCTACGAGCAGTACTTC	CASSLVGGTAYEQYF
.	TRBV4-3	TRBJ2-2	.	TGCGCCAGCAGCCAAGAGGCTTGGTACACCGGGGAGCTGTTTTTT	CASSQEAWYTGELFF
TRBD2	TRBV7-2	TRBJ2-3	many	TGTGCCAGCAGCGGGACTAGCAGCCGGGGAGATACGCAGTATTTT	CASSGTSSRGDTQYF
.	TRBV18	TRBJ2-5	few	TGTGCCAGCTCACCGGAAGAGACCCAGTACTTC	CASSPEETQYF
TRBD2	TRBV6-5	TRBJ2-1	.	TGTGCCAGCAATCTTGGGACTAGCGGGAGCCTGAATGAGCAGTTCTTC	CASNLGTSGSLNEQFF
TRBD2	TRBV20-1	TRBJ2-7	many	TGCAGTGCTAGAAAAGGACTAGCGGATGAGCAGTACTTC	CSARKGLADEQYF
.	TRBV7-2	TRBJ1-5	few	TGTGCCAGCAGCTTACGAGGCGGGGGTCAGCCCCAGCATTTT	CASSLRGGGQPQHF
TRBD2	TRBV20-1	TRBJ2-3	few	TGCAGTGCTAGAGATTTGACTAGCAGGGATACGCAGTATTTT	CSARDLTSRDTQYF
TRBD2	TRBV3-1	TRBJ2-3	few	TGTGCCAGCAGCCAAGATGGGTGGTTAGCGGGAGCTCAGGCGTATTTT	CASSQDGWLAGAQAYF
.	TRBV3-1	TRBJ1-2	.	TGTGCCAGCAGTCTAGACAGGCTCTATGGCTACACCTTC	CASSLDRLYGYTF
TRBD2	TRBV28	TRBJ2-7	.	TGTGCCAGCAGTTTAACTAGCGGGAGGGGCGAGCAGTACTTC	CASSLTSGRGEQYF
TRBD2	TRBV20-1	TRBJ2-7	.	TGCAGTGCGGCGGGGGTAGCGGGAGCCTACGAGCAGTACTTC	CSAAGVAGAYEQYF
.	TRBV28	TRBJ1-2	few	TGTGCCAGCAGTTTAAACGCCGCCTATGGCTACACCTTC	CASSLNAAYGYTF
TRBD1	TRBV19	TRBJ1-5	.	TGTGCCAGTAGCTGGGACAGGGACCAGCCCCAGCATTTT	CASSWDRDQPQHF
TRBD2	TRBV20-1	TRBJ2-5	.	TGCAGTGCAGGGGGTAGCGGGAGACGCGAGACCCAGTACTTC	CSAGGSGRRETQYF
.	TRBV5-1	TRBJ1-4	.	TGCGCCAGCAGCTTGAGCGGGGCCCAAAATGAAAAACTGTTTTTT	CASSLSGAQNEKLFF
TRBD2	TRBV5-1	TRBJ2-7	few	TGCGCCAGCAGAAGAGCGGGGGCATACGAGCAGTACTTC	CASRRAGAYEQYF
.	TRBV18	TRBJ1-4	few	TGTGCCAGCTCCCTCCGGACAGAACTTAATGAAAAACTGTTTTTT	CASSLRTELNEKLFF
.	TRBV28	TRBJ2-7	few	TGTGCCAGCACCTTAGGAGGGGACTCCAACGAGCAGTACTTC	CASTLGGDSNEQYF
TRBD2	TRBV19	TRBJ2-1	.	TGTGCCAGTAGAAAACTAGCGGGAGGGCCTTGTGAGCAGTTCTTC	CASRKLAGGPCEQFF
.	TRBV10-3	TRBJ2-6	.	TGTGCCATCAGTGAGCCAATAGCGGGACAGTCTCCTGGGGCCAACGTCCTGACTTTC	CAISEPIAGQSPGANVLTF
.	TRBV10-3	TRBJ2-1	few	TGTGCCATCAGTGAGTCGAGTAGCGACTACAATGAGCAGTTCTTC	CAISESSSDYNEQFF
.	TRBV20-1	TRBJ1-5	.	TGCAGTGCTAGAGGTGGGGATAATCAGCCCCAGCATTTT	CSARGGDNQPQHF
.	TRBV15	TRBJ2-1	few	TGTGCCACCAGCAGAGGAGCCCCAGAGTATGAGCAGTTCTTC	CATSRGAPEYEQFF
TRBD2	TRBV9	TRBJ2-7	.	TGTGCCAGCAGCGCCGGACTAGCGGGCTACGAGCAGTACTTC	CASSAGLAGYEQYF